This entry describes one T cell receptor beta chain. The V end was cut by 4 bases, the J end by 0 bases, with 11 bases between. The CDR3 is 15 amino acids. CDR1 and CDR2 from the germline V gene are SGHNT and YYREEE (reference sequence). This sample is drawn from a study of blood T cell repertoires in COVID-19. Study-wide background: Researchers got acute and convalescent COVID-19 samples from the United States, Italy and Spain. The cDNA or gDNA used as material had been derived from T cells, B-cell-depleted T cells, or PBMCs.

The table came from immunoSEQ multiplex PCR; TCRdb's copy has only in-frame clones and leaves some out. The table lists roughly 250,000 clones, about nine tenths of them singletons, with roughly 4% in the top ten. The rearrangement links TRBV5-4 to TRBJ2-1; TRBD1 might be the D (6 bases). The clonotype was recovered from a man aged 55-75 years who had recovered from COVID-19. Sequencing used peripheral blood. In DNA form, the CDR3 reads TGTGCCAGCAGCCCCACAGGGAGCTCCTACAATGAGCAGTTCTTC. This sequence encodes CASSPTGSSYNEQFF.